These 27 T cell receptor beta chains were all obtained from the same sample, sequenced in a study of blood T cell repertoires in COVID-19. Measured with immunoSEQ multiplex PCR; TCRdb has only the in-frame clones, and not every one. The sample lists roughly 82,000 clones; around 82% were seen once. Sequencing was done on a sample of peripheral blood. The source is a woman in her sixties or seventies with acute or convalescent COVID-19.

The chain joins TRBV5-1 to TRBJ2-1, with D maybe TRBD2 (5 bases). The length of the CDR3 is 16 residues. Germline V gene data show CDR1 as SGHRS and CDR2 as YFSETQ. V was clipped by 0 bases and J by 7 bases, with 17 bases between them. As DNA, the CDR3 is TGCGCCAGCAGCTTGGCCGGGGTAGCGCTTACGAATGAGCAGTTCTTC. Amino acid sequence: CASSLAGVALTNEQFF.

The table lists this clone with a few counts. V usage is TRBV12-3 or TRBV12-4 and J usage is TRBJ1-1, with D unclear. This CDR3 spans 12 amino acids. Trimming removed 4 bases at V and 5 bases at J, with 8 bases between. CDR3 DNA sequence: TGTGCCAGCAGTTGGTGGCAAACTGAAGCTTTCTTT. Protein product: CASSWWQTEAFF.

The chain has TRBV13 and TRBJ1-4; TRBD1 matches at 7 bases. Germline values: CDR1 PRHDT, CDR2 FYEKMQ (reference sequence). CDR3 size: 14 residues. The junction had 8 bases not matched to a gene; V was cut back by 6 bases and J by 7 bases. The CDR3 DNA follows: TGTGCCAGCAGTTTTAGACAGGGTGGTGAAAAACTGTTTTTT. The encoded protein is CASSFRQGGEKLFF.

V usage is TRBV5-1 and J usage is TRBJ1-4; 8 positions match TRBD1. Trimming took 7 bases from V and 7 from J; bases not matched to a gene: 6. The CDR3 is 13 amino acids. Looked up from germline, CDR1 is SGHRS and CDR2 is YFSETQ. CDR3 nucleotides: TGCGCCAGCCAGGGGGCCCTTGGTGAAAAACTGTTTTTT. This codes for CASQGALGEKLFF. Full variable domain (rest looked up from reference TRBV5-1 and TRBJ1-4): KAGVTQTPRYLIKTRGQQVTLSCSPISGHRSVSWYQQTPGQGLQFLFEYFSETQRNKGNFPGRFSGRQFSNSRSEMNVSTLELGDSALYLCASQGALGEKLFFGSGTQLSVL.

The CDR3 loop reads CASSLWTGPPFF. The CDR3 region has the DNA TGTGCCAGCAGCCTATGGACAGGGCCCCCTTTCTTT. The rearrangement uses TRBV11-1 and TRBJ1-1, with 8 positions matching TRBD1. The CDR3 extends over 12 amino acids. J was trimmed by 12 bases and V by 5 bases; bases with no gene match: 8. In germline, CDR1 is SGHAT, CDR2 FQDESV (reference sequence). The complete variable domain, with remaining parts taken from reference TRBV11-1 and TRBJ1-1, reads EAEVAQSPRYKITEKSQAVAFWCDPISGHATLYWYRQILGQGPELLVQFQDESVVDDSQLPKDRFSAERLKGVDSTLKIQPAELGDSAMYLCASSLWTGPPFFGQGTRLTVV.

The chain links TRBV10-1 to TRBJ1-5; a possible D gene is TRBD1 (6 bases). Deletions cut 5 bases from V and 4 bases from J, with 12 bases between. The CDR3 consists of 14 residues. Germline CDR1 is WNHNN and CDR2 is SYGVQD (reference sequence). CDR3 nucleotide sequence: TGCGCCAGCAGTTGGGGGCGGTCAAATCAGCCCCAGCATTTT. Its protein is CASSWGRSNQPQHF.

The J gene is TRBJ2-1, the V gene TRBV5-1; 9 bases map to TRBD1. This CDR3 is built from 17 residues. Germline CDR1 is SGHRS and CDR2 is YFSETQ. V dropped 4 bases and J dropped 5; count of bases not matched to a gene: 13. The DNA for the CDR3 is TGCGCCAGCAGCCGTAATATTCCGGGACAGGGAGACAATGAGCAGTTCTTC. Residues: CASSRNIPGQGDNEQFF.

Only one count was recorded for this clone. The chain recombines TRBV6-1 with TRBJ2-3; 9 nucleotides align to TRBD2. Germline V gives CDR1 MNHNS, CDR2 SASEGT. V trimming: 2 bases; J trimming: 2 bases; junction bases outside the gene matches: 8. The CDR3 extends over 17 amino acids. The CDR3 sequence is CASSEQVAGGPTDTQYF. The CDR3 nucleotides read TGTGCCAGCAGTGAACAAGTGGCGGGGGGGCCCACAGATACGCAGTATTTT.

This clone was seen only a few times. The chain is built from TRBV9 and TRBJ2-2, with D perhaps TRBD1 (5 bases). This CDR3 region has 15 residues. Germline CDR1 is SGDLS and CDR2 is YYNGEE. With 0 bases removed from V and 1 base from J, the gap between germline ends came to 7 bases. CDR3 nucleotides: TGTGCCAGCAGCGTAGGCCAGGGGAACACCGGGGAGCTGTTTTTT. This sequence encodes CASSVGQGNTGELFF.

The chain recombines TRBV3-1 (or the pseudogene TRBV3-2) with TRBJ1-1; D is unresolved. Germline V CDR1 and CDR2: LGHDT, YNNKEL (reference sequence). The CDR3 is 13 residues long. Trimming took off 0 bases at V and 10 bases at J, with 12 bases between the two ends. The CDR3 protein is CASSQEVSRGAFF. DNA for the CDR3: TGTGCCAGCAGCCAAGAGGTCAGCCGAGGAGCTTTCTTT.

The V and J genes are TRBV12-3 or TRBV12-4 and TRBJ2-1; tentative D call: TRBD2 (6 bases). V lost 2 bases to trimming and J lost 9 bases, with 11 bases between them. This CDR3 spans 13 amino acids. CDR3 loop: CASSLSFGGEQFF. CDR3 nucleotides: TGTGCCAGCAGTTTAAGTTTCGGGGGTGAGCAGTTCTTC.

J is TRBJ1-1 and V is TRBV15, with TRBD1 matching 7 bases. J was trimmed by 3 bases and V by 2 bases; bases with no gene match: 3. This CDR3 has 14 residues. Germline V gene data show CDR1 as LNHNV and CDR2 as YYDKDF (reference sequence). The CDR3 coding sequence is TGTGCCACCAGCAGACACACAGGGGACACTGAAGCTTTCTTT. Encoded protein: CATSRHTGDTEAFF.

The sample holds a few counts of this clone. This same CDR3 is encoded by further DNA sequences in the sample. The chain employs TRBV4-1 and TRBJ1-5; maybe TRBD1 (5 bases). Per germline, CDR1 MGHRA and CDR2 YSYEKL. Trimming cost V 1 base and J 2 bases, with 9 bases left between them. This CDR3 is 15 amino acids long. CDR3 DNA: TGCGCCAGCAGCCAAGGGACACTCGGCAATCAGCCCCAGCATTTT. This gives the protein CASSQGTLGNQPQHF.

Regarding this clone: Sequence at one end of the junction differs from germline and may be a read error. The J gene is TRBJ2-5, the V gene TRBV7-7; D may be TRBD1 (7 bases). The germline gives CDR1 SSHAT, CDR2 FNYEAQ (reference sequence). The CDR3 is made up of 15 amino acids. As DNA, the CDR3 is TGTGCTAGCAGCTCCAGGGGGGCTGGTGAAGAGACCCAGTACTTC. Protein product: CASSSRGAGEETQYF. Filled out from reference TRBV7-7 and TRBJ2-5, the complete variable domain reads GAGVSQSPRYKVTKRGQDVTLRCDPISSHATLYWYQQALGQGPEFLTYFNYEAQPDKSGLPSDRFSAERPEGSISTLTIQRTEQRDSAMYRCASSSRGAGEETQYFGPGTRLLVL.

CDR3 sequence: CASSYGGQSGTEAFF. The CDR3 DNA follows: TGTGCCAGCAGTTACGGGGGCCAATCGGGGACTGAAGCTTTCTTT. The chain combines TRBV6-5 with TRBJ1-1, with D perhaps matching TRBD1 (6 bases). Trimming stripped 2 bases from V and 5 bases from J, with 15 bases between. Looked up from germline, CDR1 is MNHEY and CDR2 is SVGAGI. This CDR3 comprises 15 residues.

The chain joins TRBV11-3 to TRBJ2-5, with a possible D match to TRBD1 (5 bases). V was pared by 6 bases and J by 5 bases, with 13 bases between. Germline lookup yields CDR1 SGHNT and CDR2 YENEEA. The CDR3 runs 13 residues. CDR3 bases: TGTGCCAGCAGTCAAAGCTCAGGGGAGACCCAGTACTTC. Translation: CASSQSSGETQYF. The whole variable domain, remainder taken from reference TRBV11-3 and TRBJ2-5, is EAGVVQSPRYKIIEKKQPVAFWCNPISGHNTLYWYLQNLGQGPELLIRYENEEAVDDSQLPKDRFSAERLKGVDSTLKIQPAELGDSAVYLCASSQSSGETQYFGPGTRLLVL.

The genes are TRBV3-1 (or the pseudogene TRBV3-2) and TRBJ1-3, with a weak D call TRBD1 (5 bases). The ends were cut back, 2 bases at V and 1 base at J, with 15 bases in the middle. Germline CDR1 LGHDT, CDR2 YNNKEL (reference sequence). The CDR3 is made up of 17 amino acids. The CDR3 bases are TGTGCCAGCAGCCAACAGGGTTTGGGGTTATCTGGAAACACCATATATTTT. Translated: CASSQQGLGLSGNTIYF.

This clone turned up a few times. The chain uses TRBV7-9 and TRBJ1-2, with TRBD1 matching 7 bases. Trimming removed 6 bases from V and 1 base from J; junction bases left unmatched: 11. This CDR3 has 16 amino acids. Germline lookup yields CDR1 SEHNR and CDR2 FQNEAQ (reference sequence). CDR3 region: CASRPPDRPHNYGYTF. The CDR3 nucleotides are TGTGCCAGCAGGCCCCCGGACAGGCCCCATAACTATGGCTACACCTTC.

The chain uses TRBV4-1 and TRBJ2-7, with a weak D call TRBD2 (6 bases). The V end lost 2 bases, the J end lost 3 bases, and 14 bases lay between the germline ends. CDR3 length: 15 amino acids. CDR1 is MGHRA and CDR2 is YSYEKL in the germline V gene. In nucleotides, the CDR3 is TGCGCCAGCAGCCAACCCCCGGGCGGGGTCTACGAGCAGTACTTC. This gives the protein CASSQPPGGVYEQYF.

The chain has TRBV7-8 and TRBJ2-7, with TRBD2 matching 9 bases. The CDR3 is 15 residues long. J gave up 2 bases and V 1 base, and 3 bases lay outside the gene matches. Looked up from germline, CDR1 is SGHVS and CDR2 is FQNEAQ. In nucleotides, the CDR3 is TGTGCCAGCAGCTTAGAGGCGGGGGGGCCCTACGAGCAGTACTTC. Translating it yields CASSLEAGGPYEQYF.

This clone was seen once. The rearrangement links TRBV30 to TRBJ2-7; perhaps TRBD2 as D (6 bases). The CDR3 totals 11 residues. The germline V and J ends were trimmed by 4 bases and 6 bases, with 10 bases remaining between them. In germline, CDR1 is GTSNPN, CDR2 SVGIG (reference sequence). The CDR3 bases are TGTGCCTGGATAGGAGGGTCCGAGCAGTACTTC. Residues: CAWIGGSEQYF.

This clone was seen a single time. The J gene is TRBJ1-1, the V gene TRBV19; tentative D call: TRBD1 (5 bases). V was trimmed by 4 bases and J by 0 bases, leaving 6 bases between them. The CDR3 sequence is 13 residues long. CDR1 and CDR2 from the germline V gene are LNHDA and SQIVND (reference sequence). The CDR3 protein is CASSRGMNTEAFF. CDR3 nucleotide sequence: TGTGCCAGTAGTAGGGGCATGAACACTGAAGCTTTCTTT.

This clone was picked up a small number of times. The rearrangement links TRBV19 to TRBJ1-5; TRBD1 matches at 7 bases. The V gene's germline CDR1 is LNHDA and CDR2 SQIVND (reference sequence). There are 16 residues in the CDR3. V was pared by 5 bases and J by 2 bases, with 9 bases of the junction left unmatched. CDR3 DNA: TGTGCCAGTAGTTCCAAAGCCAGGGGGGGCAATCAGCCCCAGCATTTT. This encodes CASSSKARGGNQPQHF. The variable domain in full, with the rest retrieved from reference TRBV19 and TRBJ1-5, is DGGITQSPKYLFRKEGQNVTLSCEQNLNHDAMYWYRQDPGQGLRLIYYSQIVNDFQKGDIAEGYSVSREKKESFPLTVTSAQKNPTAFYLCASSSKARGGNQPQHFGDGTRLSIL.

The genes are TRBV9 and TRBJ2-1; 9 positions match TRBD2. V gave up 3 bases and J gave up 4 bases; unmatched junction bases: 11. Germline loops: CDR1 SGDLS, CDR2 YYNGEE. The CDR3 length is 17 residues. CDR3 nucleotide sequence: TGTGCCAGCAGCGGCCCCCGGGTAGCGGGGGAATACAATGAGCAGTTCTTC. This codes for CASSGPRVAGEYNEQFF.

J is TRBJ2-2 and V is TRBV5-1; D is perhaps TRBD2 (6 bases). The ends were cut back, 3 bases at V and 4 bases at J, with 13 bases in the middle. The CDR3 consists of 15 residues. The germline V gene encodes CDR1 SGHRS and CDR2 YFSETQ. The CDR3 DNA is TGCGCCAGCAGCTCGTTCGTCGGGGGCACCGGGGAGCTGTTTTTT. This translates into CASSSFVGGTGELFF.

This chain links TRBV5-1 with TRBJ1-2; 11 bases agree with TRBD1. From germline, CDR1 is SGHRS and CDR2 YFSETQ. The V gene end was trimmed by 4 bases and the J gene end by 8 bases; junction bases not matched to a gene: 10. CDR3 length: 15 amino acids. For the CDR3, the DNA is TGCGCCAGCAGCCCTTCCGGACAGGGGGCGAGAGGCTACACCTTC. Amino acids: CASSPSGQGARGYTF. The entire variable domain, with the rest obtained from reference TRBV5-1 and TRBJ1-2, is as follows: KAGVTQTPRYLIKTRGQQVTLSCSPISGHRSVSWYQQTPGQGLQFLFEYFSETQRNKGNFPGRFSGRQFSNSRSEMNVSTLELGDSALYLCASSPSGQGARGYTFGSGTRLTVV.

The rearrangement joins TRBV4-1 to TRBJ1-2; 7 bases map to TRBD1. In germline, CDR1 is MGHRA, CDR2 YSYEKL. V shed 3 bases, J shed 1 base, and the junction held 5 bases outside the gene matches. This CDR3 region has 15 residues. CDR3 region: CASSHPGTDNYGYTF. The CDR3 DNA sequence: TGCGCCAGCAGCCACCCTGGGACAGATAACTATGGCTACACCTTC.